This note documents a single T cell receptor (beta chain) sequence. Its antigen remains unidentified. The sample holds no much larger clone one base away, and base qualities are not on file. The approximately 39 donors, aged about 6 to 95 years, were systemically healthy Caucasian individuals from Russia. Ten milliliters of peripheral blood were collected from each donor into EDTA-treated Vacutainer tubes. Ficoll-Paque density-gradient centrifugation was used to isolate PBMCs, with at least 7 million per sample. Total RNA was extracted from PBMCs with Trizol reagent, with at least 6 micrograms obtained per sample. The percentages of naive CD45RAhigh/CD27high T cells were determined by flow cytometry on a PBMC aliquot from every donor. These data originate in a study of blood T cells in healthy people across ages (dated by TCRdb to the mid-2010s). In the study overall: In model experiments, template switching captured about one uniquely barcoded TCR beta cDNA molecule for every two T cells. Using deep sequencing normalized with unique cDNA molecular identifiers, the study measured how TCR beta repertoire diversity changes with age. Donors were grouped into four age groups: young (average 16 years), middle-aged (roughly 37), aged (about 59) and long-lived (about 90). To avoid experimental bias, donors of different ages were spread randomly across the sequencing lanes. Using the same blood draw, the study looked at two additional independent replicas of 1 million unique cDNA reads for two donors, one aged 18 to 30 and the other aged 80 or older. Study-wide findings and limitations: Compared with the aged group, more naive CD4+ T cells, fewer expanded clones and increased TCR diversity were shown by the long-lived group, suggesting age selection. Since profiling was done on bulk unsorted PBMCs, naive and antigen-experienced compartments could not be conclusively compared. As age increased, observed TCR beta diversity per million T cells dropped in a roughly linear way, and a significant reduction was already evident by age approximately 40. Observed TCR beta diversity correlated strongly with the percentage of naive T cells measured by flow cytometry. The CMV infection status of donors was not known, potentially confounding age-related changes in expanded clonotypes. Total diversity estimates from one million sequenced T cells were considered lower bounds and underestimates.

There are 15 amino acids in the CDR3, from cysteine to phenylalanine inclusive. Of the read, only the CDR3 DNA is kept; its 45 bases are in frame from base 1. CDR1 is given as SGHRS and CDR2 as YFSETQ, both from the germline V gene. The library was obtained by 5' RACE. Sequencing took place on an Illumina HiSeq 2500. A second PCR of roughly 7 to 11 cycles was performed with a sample-barcoded 5' primer and a J-beta primer mix. Each TCR beta cDNA molecule received a unique molecular identifier from a template-switch 5' adaptor carrying 12 random nucleotides. Each sample yielded at least 3 million CDR3-containing paired-end reads. First-strand cDNA synthesis was performed from all RNA using the Mint cDNA synthesis kit, with priming by a TRBC-specific oligonucleotide. Following uracil-DNA glycosylase treatment, a first 18-cycle PCR with universal primers M1SS and BC2_uni_R was performed on all cDNA. From the authors' description of their analysis: Normalization of each sample was performed by random selection of 1 million high-quality reads, each carrying a distinct molecular identifier. Reads sharing molecular identifiers were discarded rather than binned into consensus sequences. MiTCR, set to a Q25 quality threshold and the strictest error-elimination algorithm, was used for CDR3 identification, clonotype clustering and error correction. Lower-bound total TCR beta diversity was estimated with a nonparametric unseen species model using Euler transformation. The public reads were quality trimmed at Q25 with fastp and then assembled into clones with MiXCR by TCRdb, keeping productive beta chains. Here each entry gathers all rows of one CDR3 protein and keeps the most common genes and DNA. The V and J calls follow TCRdb's processing rather than the paper's. Across this sample there are 1,300,000 or so distinct CDR3 sequences, with roughly 64% seen only once. The top ten constitute approximately 7% of the sample.

The origin of this receptor is a man aged 18 to 29 in good health. The sample consisted of blood. This chain is built from TRBV5-1 and TRBJ2-4; a tentative D call is TRBD1 (5 bases match). The J call is in doubt because the DNA end fits TRBJ2-7 better. The CDR3 is CASSLGAERYDEQYF. In nucleotide form, the sequence is TGCGCCAGCAGCCTAGGGGCAGAAAGGTACGACGAGCAGTACTTC.